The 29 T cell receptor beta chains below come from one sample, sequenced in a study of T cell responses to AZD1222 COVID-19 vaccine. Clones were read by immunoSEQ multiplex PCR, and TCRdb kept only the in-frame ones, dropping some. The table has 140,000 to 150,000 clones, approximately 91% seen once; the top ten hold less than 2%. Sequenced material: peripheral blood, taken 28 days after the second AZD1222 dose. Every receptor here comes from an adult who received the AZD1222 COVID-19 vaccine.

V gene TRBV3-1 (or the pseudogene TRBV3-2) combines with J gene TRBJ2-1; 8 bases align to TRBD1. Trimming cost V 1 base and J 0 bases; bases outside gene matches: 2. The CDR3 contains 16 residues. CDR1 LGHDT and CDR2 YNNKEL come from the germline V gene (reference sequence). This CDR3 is CASSQAGGGSYNEQFF. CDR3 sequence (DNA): TGTGCCAGCAGCCAAGCAGGGGGCGGCTCCTACAATGAGCAGTTCTTC.

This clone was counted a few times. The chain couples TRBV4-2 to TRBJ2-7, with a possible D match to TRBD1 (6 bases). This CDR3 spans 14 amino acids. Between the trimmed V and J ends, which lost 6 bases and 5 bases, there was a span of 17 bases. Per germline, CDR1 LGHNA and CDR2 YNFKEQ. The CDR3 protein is CASSPGGGADEQYF. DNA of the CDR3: TGTGCCAGCAGTCCTGGTGGGGGCGCGGACGAGCAGTACTTC.

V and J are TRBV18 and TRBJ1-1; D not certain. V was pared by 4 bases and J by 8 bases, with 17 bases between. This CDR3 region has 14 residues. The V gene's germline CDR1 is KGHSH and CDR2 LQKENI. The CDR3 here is CASSLAPSPLEAFF. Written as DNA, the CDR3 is TGTGCCAGCTCACTGGCCCCCTCGCCTCTAGAAGCTTTCTTT. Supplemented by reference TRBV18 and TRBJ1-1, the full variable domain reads NAGVMQNPRHLVRRRGQEARLRCSPMKGHSHVYWYRQLPEEGLKFMVYLQKENIIDESGMPKERFSAEFPKEGPSILRIQQVVRGDSAAYFCASSLAPSPLEAFFGQGTRLTVV.

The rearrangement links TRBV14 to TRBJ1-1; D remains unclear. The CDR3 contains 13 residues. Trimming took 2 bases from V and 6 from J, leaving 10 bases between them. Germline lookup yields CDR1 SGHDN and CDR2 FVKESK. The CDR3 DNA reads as TGTGCCAGCAGCCAACGAAGAGACGCTGAAGCTTTCTTT. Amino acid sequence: CASSQRRDAEAFF.

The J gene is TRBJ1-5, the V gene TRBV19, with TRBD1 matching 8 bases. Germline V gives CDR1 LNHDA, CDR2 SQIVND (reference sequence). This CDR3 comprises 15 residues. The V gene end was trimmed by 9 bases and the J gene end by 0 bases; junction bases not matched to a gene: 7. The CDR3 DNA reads TGTGCCAGCCGGGACAGGCCCAATAGCAATCAGCCCCAGCATTTT. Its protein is CASRDRPNSNQPQHF.

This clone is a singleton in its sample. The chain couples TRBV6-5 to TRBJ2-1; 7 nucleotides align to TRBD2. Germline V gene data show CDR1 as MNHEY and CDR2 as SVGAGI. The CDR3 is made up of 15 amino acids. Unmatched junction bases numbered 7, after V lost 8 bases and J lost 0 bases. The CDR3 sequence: CASLGGGSSYNEQFF. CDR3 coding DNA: TGTGCCAGCCTCGGCGGGGGTAGCTCCTACAATGAGCAGTTCTTC.

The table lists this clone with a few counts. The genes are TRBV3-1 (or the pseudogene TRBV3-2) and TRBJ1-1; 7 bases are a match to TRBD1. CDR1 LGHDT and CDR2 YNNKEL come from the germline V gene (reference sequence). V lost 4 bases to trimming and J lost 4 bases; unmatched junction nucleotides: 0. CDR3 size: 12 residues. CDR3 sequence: CASSPGGTEAFF. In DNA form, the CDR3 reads TGTGCCAGCAGCCCAGGGGGCACTGAAGCTTTCTTT.

The CDR3 DNA reads TGTGCCAGCAGTCCCAGGGGTTATAATTCACCCCTCCACTTT. Protein product: CASSPRGYNSPLHF. V usage is TRBV2 and J usage is TRBJ1-6, with D tentatively TRBD1 (6 bases). CDR3 size: 14 residues. CDR1 and CDR2 from the germline V gene are SNHLY and FYNNEI. Trimming removed 5 bases from V and 4 bases from J, with 9 bases in between. Complete variable domain (other parts from reference TRBV2 and TRBJ1-6): EPEVTQTPSHQVTQMGQEVILRCVPISNHLYFYWYRQILGQKVEFLVSFYNNEISEKSEIFDDQFSVERPDGSNFTLKIRSTKLEDSAMYFCASSPRGYNSPLHFGNGTRLTVT.

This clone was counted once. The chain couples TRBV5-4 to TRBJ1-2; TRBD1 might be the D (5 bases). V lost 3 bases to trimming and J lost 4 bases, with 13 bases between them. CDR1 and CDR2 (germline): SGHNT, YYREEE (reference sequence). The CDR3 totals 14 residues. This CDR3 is CASSSPDRTYGYTF. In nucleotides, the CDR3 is TGTGCCAGCAGCTCGCCCGACAGAACCTATGGCTACACCTTC.

CDR3 sequence: CASSGGTDIPYGYTF. DNA of the CDR3: TGTGCCAGCAGTGGCGGGACAGATATTCCCTATGGCTACACCTTC. The rearrangement joins TRBV6-6 to TRBJ1-2, with 7 nucleotides matching TRBD1. Germline trimming cut 5 bases from V and 4 bases from J; bases unmatched to any gene: 10. Germline V gene lookup returns CDR1 MNHNY and CDR2 SVGAGI (reference sequence). The CDR3 has 15 amino acids.

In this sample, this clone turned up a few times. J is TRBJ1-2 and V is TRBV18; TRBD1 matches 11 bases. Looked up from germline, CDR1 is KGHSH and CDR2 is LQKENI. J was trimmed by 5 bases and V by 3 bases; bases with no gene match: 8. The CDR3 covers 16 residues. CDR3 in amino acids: CASSPETGTGGYGYTF. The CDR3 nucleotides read TGTGCCAGCTCACCTGAAACCGGGACAGGGGGGTATGGCTACACCTTC.

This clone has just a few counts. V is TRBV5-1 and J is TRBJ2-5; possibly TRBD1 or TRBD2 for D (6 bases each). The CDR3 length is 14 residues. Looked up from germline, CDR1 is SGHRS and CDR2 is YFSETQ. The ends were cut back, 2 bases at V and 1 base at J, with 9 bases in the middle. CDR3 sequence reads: CASSLTGAQETQYF. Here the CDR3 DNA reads TGCGCCAGCAGCTTAACGGGGGCCCAAGAGACCCAGTACTTC.

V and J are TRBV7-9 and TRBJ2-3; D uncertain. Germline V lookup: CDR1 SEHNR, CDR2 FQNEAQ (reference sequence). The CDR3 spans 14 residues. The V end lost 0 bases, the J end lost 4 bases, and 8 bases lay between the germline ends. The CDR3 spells CASSLARLPDTQYF. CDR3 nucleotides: TGTGCCAGCAGCTTAGCGCGACTCCCAGATACGCAGTATTTT.

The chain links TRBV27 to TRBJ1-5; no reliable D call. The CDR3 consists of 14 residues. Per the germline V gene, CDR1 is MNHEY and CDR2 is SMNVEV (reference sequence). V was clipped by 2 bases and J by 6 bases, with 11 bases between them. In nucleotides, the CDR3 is TGTGCCAGCAGTTTACTAGGAGGTAGTCAGCCCCAGCATTTT. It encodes CASSLLGGSQPQHF.

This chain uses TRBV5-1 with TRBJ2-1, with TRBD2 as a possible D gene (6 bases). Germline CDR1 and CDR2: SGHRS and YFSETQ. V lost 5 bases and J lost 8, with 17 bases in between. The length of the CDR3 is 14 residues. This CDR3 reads CASSGEAEGYEQFF. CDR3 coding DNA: TGCGCCAGCAGTGGTGAGGCGGAGGGGTATGAGCAGTTCTTC.

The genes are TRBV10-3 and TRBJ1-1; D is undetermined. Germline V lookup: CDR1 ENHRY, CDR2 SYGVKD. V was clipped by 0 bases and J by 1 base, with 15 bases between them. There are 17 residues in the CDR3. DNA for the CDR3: TGTGCCATCAGTGAGTCGCTGGTTCGGTCAGGGAACACTGAAGCTTTCTTT. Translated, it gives CAISESLVRSGNTEAFF.

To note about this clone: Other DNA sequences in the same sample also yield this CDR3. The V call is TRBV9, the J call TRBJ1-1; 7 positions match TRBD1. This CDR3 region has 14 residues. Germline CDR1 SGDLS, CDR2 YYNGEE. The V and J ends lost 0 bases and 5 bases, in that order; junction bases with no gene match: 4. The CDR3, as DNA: TGTGCCAGCAGCGTAGGTCAGGGGGGGACTGAAGCTTTCTTT. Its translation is CASSVGQGGTEAFF.

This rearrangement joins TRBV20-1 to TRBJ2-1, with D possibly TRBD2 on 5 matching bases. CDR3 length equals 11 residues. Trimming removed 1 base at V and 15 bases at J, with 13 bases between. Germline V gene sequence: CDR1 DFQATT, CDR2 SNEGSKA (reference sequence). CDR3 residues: CSARVYGMGFF. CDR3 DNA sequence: TGCAGTGCTAGAGTTTACGGGATGGGGTTCTTC.

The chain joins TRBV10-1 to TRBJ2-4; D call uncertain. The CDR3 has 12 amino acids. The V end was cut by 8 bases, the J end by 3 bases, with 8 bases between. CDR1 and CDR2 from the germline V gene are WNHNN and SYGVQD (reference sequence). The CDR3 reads CASPPLKNIQYF. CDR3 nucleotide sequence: TGCGCCAGCCCCCCGCTCAAAAACATTCAGTACTTC.

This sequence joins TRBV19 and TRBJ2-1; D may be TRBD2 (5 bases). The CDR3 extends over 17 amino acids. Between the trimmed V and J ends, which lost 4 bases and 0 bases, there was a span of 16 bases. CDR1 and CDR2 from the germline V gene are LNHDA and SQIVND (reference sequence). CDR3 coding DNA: TGTGCCAGTAGTACCCTTGGAGCGGCGAGCTCCTACAATGAGCAGTTCTTC. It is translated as CASSTLGAASSYNEQFF.

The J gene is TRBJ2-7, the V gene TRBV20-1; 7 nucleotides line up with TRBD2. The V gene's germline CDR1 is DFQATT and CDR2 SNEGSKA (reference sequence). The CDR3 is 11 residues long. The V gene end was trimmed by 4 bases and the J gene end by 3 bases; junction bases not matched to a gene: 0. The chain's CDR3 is CSATSGYEQYF. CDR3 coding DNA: TGCAGTGCTACTAGCGGCTACGAGCAGTACTTC.

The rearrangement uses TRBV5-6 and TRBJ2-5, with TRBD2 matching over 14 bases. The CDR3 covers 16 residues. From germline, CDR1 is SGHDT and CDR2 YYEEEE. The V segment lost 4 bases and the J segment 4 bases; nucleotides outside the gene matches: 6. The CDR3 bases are TGTGCCAGCAGCCTGATAGGACTAGCGGGAGGAGAGACCCAGTACTTC. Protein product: CASSLIGLAGGETQYF.

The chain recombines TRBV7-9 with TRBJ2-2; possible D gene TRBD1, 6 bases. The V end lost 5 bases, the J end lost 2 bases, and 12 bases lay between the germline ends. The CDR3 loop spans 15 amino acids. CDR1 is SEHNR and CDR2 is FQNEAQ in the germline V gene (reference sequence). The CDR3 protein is CASSNRDINTGELFF. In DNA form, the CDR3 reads TGTGCCAGCAGCAACCGGGACATCAACACCGGGGAGCTGTTTTTT. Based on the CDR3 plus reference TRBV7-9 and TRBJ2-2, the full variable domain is DTGVSQNPRHKITKRGQNVTFRCDPISEHNRLYWYRQTLGQGPEFLTYFQNEAQLEKSRLLSDRFSAERPKGSFSTLEIQRTEQGDSAMYLCASSNRDINTGELFFGEGSRLTVL.

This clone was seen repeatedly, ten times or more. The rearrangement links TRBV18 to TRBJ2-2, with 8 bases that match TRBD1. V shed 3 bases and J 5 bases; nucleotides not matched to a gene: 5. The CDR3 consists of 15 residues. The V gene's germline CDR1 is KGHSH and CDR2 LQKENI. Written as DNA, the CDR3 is TGTGCCAGCTCACCCCCAGGACAGGGAACCGGGGAGCTGTTTTTT. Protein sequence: CASSPPGQGTGELFF.

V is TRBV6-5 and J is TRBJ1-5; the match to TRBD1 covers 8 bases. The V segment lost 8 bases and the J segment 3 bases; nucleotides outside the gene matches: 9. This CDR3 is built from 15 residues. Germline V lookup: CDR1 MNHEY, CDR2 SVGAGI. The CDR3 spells CASGPRTGLNQPQHF. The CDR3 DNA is TGTGCCAGCGGACCCCGGACAGGGCTCAATCAGCCCCAGCATTTT.

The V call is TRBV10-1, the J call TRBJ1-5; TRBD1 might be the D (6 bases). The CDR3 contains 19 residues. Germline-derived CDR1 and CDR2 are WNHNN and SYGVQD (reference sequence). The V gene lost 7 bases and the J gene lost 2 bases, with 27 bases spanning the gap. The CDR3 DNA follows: TGCGCCAGCAAAACAATCGGACAGCACCGCACCGCATGCAATCAGCCCCAGCATTTT. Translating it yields CASKTIGQHRTACNQPQHF.

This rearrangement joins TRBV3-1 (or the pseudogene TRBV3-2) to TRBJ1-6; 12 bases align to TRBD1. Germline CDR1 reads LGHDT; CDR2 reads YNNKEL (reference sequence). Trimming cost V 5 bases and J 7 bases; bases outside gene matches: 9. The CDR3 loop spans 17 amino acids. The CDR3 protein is CASSNLRGQGANSPLHF. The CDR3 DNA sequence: TGTGCCAGCAGCAATTTAAGGGGACAGGGGGCGAATTCACCCCTCCACTTT.

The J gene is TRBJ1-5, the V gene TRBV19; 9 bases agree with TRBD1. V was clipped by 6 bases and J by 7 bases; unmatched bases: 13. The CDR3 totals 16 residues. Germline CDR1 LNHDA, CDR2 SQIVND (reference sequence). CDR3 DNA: TGTGCCAGTAGGGCTACAGGGGGCAATAACGCCCAGCCCCAGCATTTT. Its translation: CASRATGGNNAQPQHF.

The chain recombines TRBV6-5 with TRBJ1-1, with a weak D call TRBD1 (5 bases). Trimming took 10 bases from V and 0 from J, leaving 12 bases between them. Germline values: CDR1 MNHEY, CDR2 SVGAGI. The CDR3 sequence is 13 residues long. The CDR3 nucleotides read TGTGCCACGAGGCAGGGAATGAACACTGAAGCTTTCTTT. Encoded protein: CATRQGMNTEAFF.